This T cell receptor (beta chain) was documented in a study of T cells in localized non-small cell lung cancer. Germline loops: CDR1 LNHDA, CDR2 SQIVND (reference sequence). The CDR3 has 14 amino acids. The ends were cut back, 3 bases at V and 0 bases at J, with 9 bases in the middle. This table comes from immunoSEQ multiplex PCR, and its TCRdb copy is limited to in-frame clones, with some not included. The repertoire holds about 36,000 clones, with about 92% as singletons. Study conclusions and caveats: The tumor had only one region sequenced, so heterogeneity remains possible. Uninvolved neighboring lung showed the greatest T cell clonality, exceeding tumor.

A note on this clone: Its antigen is still unknown.

This TCR came from a female donor over 55 with stage I lung adenocarcinoma. The source material was peripheral blood, sampled before any cancer treatment. The chain couples TRBV19 to TRBJ2-7, with unresolved D. In nucleotides, the CDR3 is TGTGCCAGTAGTATCTTGTTGAGCTCCTACGAGCAGTACTTC. This translates into CASSILLSSYEQYF.